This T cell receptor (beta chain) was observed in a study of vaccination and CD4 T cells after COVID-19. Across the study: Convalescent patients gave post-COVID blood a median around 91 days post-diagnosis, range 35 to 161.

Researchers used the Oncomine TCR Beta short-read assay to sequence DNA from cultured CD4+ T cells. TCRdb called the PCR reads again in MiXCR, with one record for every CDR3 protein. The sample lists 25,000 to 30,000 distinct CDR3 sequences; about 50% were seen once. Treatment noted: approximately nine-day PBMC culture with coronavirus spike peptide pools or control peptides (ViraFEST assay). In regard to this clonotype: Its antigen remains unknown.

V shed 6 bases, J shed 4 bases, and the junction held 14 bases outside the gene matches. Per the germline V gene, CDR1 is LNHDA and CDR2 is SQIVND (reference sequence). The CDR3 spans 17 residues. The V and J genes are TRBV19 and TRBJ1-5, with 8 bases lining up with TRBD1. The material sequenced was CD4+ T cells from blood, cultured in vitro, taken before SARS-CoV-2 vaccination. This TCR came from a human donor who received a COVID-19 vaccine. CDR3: CASSTRQGRGQNQPQHF. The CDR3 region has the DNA TGTGCCAGTAGCACCAGACAGGGGAGGGGACAGAATCAGCCCCAGCATTTT.